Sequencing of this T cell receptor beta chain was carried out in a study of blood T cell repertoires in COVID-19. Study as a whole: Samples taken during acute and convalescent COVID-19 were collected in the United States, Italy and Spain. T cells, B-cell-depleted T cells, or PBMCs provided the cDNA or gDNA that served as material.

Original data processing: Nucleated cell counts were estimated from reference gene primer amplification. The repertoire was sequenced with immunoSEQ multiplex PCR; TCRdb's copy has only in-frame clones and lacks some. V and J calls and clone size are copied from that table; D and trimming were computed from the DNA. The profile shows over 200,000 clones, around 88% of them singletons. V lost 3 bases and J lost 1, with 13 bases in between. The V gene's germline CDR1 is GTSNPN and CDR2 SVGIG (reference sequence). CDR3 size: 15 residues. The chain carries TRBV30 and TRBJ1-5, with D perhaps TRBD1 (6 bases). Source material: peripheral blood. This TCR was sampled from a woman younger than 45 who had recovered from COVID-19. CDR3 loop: CAWSRGTGSNQPQHF. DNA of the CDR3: TGTGCCTGGAGCAGGGGTACAGGGAGCAATCAGCCCCAGCATTTT.